These 2 T cell receptor beta chains were all obtained from the same sample, sequenced in a study of blood T cell repertoires in COVID-19. The table came from immunoSEQ multiplex PCR; TCRdb's copy has only in-frame clones and leaves some out. This table has 300,000 or so clones, about nine tenths appearing once. The source material was peripheral blood. The source of these receptors is a woman in her 30s with COVID-19, enrolled during active disease.

The genes are TRBV3-1 (or the pseudogene TRBV3-2) and TRBJ2-7, with 10 positions matching TRBD1. The CDR3 consists of 15 residues. CDR1 and CDR2 (germline): LGHDT, YNNKEL (reference sequence). V shed 4 bases, J shed 3 bases, and the junction held 6 bases outside the gene matches. The CDR3 nucleotides read TGTGCCAGCAGCCGGACGGGACAGGGGAGCTACGAGCAGTACTTC. Translating it yields CASSRTGQGSYEQYF.

The CDR3 reads CAWSDFSGFLTEAFF. CDR3 DNA: TGTGCCTGGAGTGATTTTTCGGGGTTTTTGACTGAAGCTTTCTTT. The chain uses TRBV30 and TRBJ1-1; D gene uncertain. The length of the CDR3 is 15 residues. V lost 1 base to trimming and J lost 5 bases, with 17 bases between them. Germline values: CDR1 GTSNPN, CDR2 SVGIG (reference sequence).